This passage covers 23 T cell receptor beta chains from one sample sequenced in a study of early T cells in non-severe SARS-CoV-2 infection (dated by TCRdb to 2020 to 2022). Libraries were built with 5' RACE. The instrument given in TCRdb is NextSeq 500. TCRdb trimmed the raw reads at Q25, called clones with MiXCR and kept productive beta chains. When rows share a CDR3 protein, they turn into one entry using the most common DNA and genes. Within this sample are around 100,000 distinct CDR3 sequences, with about 12% of them counted one time only. The ten largest clonotypes hold about 6% of the sample. The sample was whole blood. These TCRs come from an adult who was a healthcare worker with PCR-confirmed SARS-CoV-2 infection or an uninfected control (not recorded which).

The rearrangement uses TRBV7-6 and TRBJ1-5; D remains ambiguous. The germline CDR1 and CDR2 sequences are SGHVS and FNYEAQ. V gave up 3 bases and J gave up 5 bases, with 8 bases separating them. The CDR3 runs 13 residues. The CDR3 here is CASSLSPDQPQHF. DNA for the CDR3: TGTGCCAGCAGCTTGTCCCCTGATCAGCCCCAGCATTTT.

There are many counts of this clonotype. The chain employs TRBV7-2 and TRBJ2-1, with TRBD1 identical over 7 bases. The CDR3 runs to 18 residues. Germline loops: CDR1 SGHTA, CDR2 FQGNSA. Trimming took 2 bases from V and 2 from J; bases not matched to a gene: 12. The CDR3 DNA reads as TGTGCCAGCAGCTTAATCCGCCTTACAGGGGCGCCCTACAATGAGCAGTTCTTC. Translated: CASSLIRLTGAPYNEQFF.

The sample holds a few counts of this clonotype. This chain uses TRBV5-4 with TRBJ2-1, with a possible D match to TRBD2 (5 bases). Germline CDR1 SGHNT, CDR2 YYREEE (reference sequence). The V gene lost 0 bases and the J gene lost 3 bases, with 13 bases spanning the gap. CDR3 length equals 16 residues. The CDR3 loop is CASSLGVATGYNEQFF. The CDR3, as DNA: TGTGCCAGCAGCTTGGGGGTAGCGACTGGCTACAATGAGCAGTTCTTC.

This clonotype has ten or more counts. The V gene is TRBV5-1, the J gene TRBJ1-1, with D possibly matching TRBD1 (5 bases). V lost 4 bases, J lost 3 bases, and 22 bases lay in between. Per the germline V gene, CDR1 is SGHRS and CDR2 is YFSETQ. The CDR3 length is 17 residues. The CDR3 region is CASSPYRGERWDTEAFF. The CDR3 DNA follows: TGCGCCAGCAGCCCGTACCGAGGGGAGCGGTGGGACACTGAAGCTTTCTTT.

Turning to this clonotype: This may arise from a read error, as a much more abundant clone is one base away. The DNA of the CDR3 is TGCGCCAGCTCCGTGCGGGGGTCGGGGAGGGGACGGGATACGCTGTATTTT. Translated, it gives CASSVRGSGRGRDTLYF. The rearrangement links TRBV10-2 to TRBJ2-3, with 7 bases that match TRBD2. The CDR3 has 17 residues. In germline, CDR1 is WSHSY, CDR2 SAAADI.

This clonotype has only a few counts. At one of its ends the junction is not consistent with the germline gene, which may arise from a read error. The chain is built from TRBV27 and TRBJ1-3; no clear D gene. The germline V gene has CDR1 MNHEY and CDR2 SMNVEV (reference sequence). The CDR3 loop spans 14 amino acids. The CDR3 DNA reads TGTGCCAGCAGGCGGACCCCCTCTGAAAACACCATATATTTT. Protein product: CASRRTPSENTIYF.

Of note for this clonotype: With a much larger clone just one base away, this may be a read error. The CDR3 reads CASSLRGDEQCF. The CDR3 DNA is TGTGCCAGCAGTTTAAGAGGCGACGAGCAGTGCTTC. The J gene is TRBJ2-7, the V gene TRBV28, with D unresolved. The CDR3 is 12 amino acids. Germline V gives CDR1 MDHEN, CDR2 SYDVKM. Drawing the rest from reference TRBV28 and TRBJ2-7, the complete variable domain is DVKVTQSSRYLVKRTGEKVFLECVQDMDHENMFWYRQDPGLGLRLIYFSYDVKMKEKGDIPEGYSVSREKKERFSLILESASTNQTSMYLCASSLRGDEQCFGPGTRLTVT.

V and J are TRBV12-3 or TRBV12-4 and TRBJ2-1; D is unclear. Trimming removed 2 bases at V and 2 bases at J, with 13 bases between. This CDR3 is built from 16 residues. CDR3 coding DNA: TGTGCCAGCAGTTTAATCTGGGCGGCGCCCTACAATGAGCAGTTCTTC. It codes for CASSLIWAAPYNEQFF.

The V and J genes are TRBV28 and TRBJ2-3; the match to TRBD1 covers 8 bases. V lost 5 bases, J lost 4 bases, and 14 bases stayed unmatched. This CDR3 contains 17 residues. The germline V gene has CDR1 MDHEN and CDR2 SYDVKM. DNA of the CDR3: TGTGCCAGCAGTCAGGCCCTTGATCAGGGGGCTGCAGATACGCAGTATTTT. Its translation is CASSQALDQGAADTQYF. The full variable domain, completed using reference TRBV28 and TRBJ2-3, is DVKVTQSSRYLVKRTGEKVFLECVQDMDHENMFWYRQDPGLGLRLIYFSYDVKMKEKGDIPEGYSVSREKKERFSLILESASTNQTSMYLCASSQALDQGAADTQYFGPGTRLTVL.

This clonotype was counted between two and nine times. V is TRBV11-1 and J is TRBJ1-2, with 7 nucleotides matching TRBD1. Losses at the gene ends were 4 bases for V and 13 bases for J; bases not matched to a gene: 12. CDR1 SGHAT and CDR2 FQDESV come from the germline V gene (reference sequence). The length of the CDR3 is 13 residues. The CDR3: CASSSRDSSLGTF. CDR3 bases: TGTGCCAGCAGCTCCCGGGACAGTTCCCTTGGCACCTTC.

V is TRBV5-5 and J is TRBJ2-5, with 7 nucleotides matching TRBD2. Germline CDR1 reads SGHKS; CDR2 reads YYEKEE (reference sequence). This CDR3 is 16 amino acids long. J gave up 10 bases and V 1 base, and 16 bases lay outside the gene matches. CDR3 residues: CASSLLSPSGRDSQYF. The CDR3 DNA is TGTGCCAGCAGCTTGCTTTCCCCTAGCGGAAGAGACAGCCAGTACTTC.

This clonotype has at least ten counts. The chain joins TRBV12-3 or TRBV12-4 to TRBJ1-2; tentative D call: TRBD1 (5 bases). V lost 3 bases and J 4 bases, leaving 9 bases between the germline ends. The CDR3 is made up of 13 amino acids. In nucleotides, the CDR3 is TGTGCCAGCAGTTTTTCAGGGAGCTATGGCTACACCTTC. Translating gives CASSFSGSYGYTF.

V usage is TRBV4-1 and J usage is TRBJ2-1; D remains ambiguous. Trimming removed 2 bases from V and 4 bases from J, with 9 bases in between. CDR3 length: 14 amino acids. From germline, CDR1 is MGHRA and CDR2 YSYEKL. The CDR3 DNA reads as TGCGCCAGCAGCCAACGACAACTTTACAATGAGCAGTTCTTC. Translating it yields CASSQRQLYNEQFF.

The chain carries TRBV20-1 and TRBJ2-5, with 13 bases fitting TRBD2. CDR3 length equals 16 residues. Trimming cost V 5 bases and J 4 bases; bases outside gene matches: 10. Germline V gene sequence: CDR1 DFQATT, CDR2 SNEGSKA (reference sequence). The CDR3 reads CSAYPMTSGRPETQYF. The DNA for the CDR3 is TGCAGTGCTTACCCTATGACTAGCGGGAGGCCAGAGACCCAGTACTTC.

This clonotype was counted only a few times. The chain has TRBV20-1 and TRBJ2-1, with 9 bases identical to TRBD2. The CDR3 totals 19 residues. The germline V gene encodes CDR1 DFQATT and CDR2 SNEGSKA (reference sequence). Trimming removed 2 bases from V and 0 bases from J; junction bases left unmatched: 14. CDR3 nucleotide sequence: TGCAGTGCTAGAACTTTTAGCGGGGGTTCCCGTAGCTCCTACAATGAGCAGTTCTTC. Encoded protein: CSARTFSGGSRSSYNEQFF.

This clonotype was observed many times. V and J are TRBV7-3 and TRBJ2-2; 11 bases are shared with TRBD2. The CDR3 is 14 residues long. Germline assignment: CDR1 SGHTA and CDR2 FQGTGA. Trimming took 5 bases from V and 7 from J; bases not matched to a gene: 3. The DNA for the CDR3 is TGTGCCAGCAGCCTAGCGGGAGGAGGCGGGGAGCTGTTTTTT. It encodes CASSLAGGGGELFF.

This clonotype was seen only a few times. V is TRBV10-1 and J is TRBJ2-1, with D perhaps TRBD2 (6 bases). Between the trimmed V and J ends, which lost 8 bases and 3 bases, there was a span of 26 bases. The CDR3 is 18 amino acids. The germline CDR1 and CDR2 sequences are WNHNN and SYGVQD (reference sequence). DNA for the CDR3: TGCGCCAGCCCAACCCGGACGGGGGATCCGACGGGCTACAATGAGCAGTTCTTC. Its translation is CASPTRTGDPTGYNEQFF.

A few counts support this clonotype. The chain uses TRBV28 and TRBJ2-1; the match to TRBD2 covers 9 bases. Trimming took 6 bases from V and 6 from J; bases not matched to a gene: 3. The germline CDR1 and CDR2 sequences are MDHEN and SYDVKM. The CDR3 runs 13 residues. CDR3 amino acids: CASRFSGSNEQFF. Written as DNA, the CDR3 is TGTGCCAGCAGGTTTAGCGGGAGCAATGAGCAGTTCTTC.

This clonotype was counted between two and nine times. The chain combines TRBV6-1 with TRBJ1-5; the D gene is possibly TRBD1 (5 bases). Germline-derived CDR1 and CDR2 are MNHNS and SASEGT. V lost 6 bases to trimming and J lost 0 bases, with 9 bases between them. This CDR3 comprises 14 residues. In DNA, the CDR3 is TGTGCCAGCAGGGGACGGAATAGCAATCAGCCCCAGCATTTT. Its protein product is CASRGRNSNQPQHF.

The table lists this clonotype with many counts. J is TRBJ1-2 and V is TRBV21-1; the D call in the table, TRBD1, was not verified against the DNA. TRBV21-1 is a pseudogene segment. The CDR3 runs 15 residues. This chain's CDR3 is CASSKLGTGNYGYTF. The CDR3 nucleotides read TGTGCCAGCAGCAAACTCGGGACAGGAAACTATGGCTACACCTTC.

This clonotype occurred a few times. The chain is built from TRBV7-2 and TRBJ2-3; TRBD2 matches 8 bases. The CDR3 is 15 residues long. CDR1 is SGHTA, CDR2 FQGNSA, per germline. The ends lost 5 bases at V and 5 bases at J; junction bases unmatched: 9. CDR3 sequence reads: CASSPSRLAGDTQYF. CDR3 coding DNA: TGTGCCAGCAGCCCCTCGCGGCTAGCGGGAGATACGCAGTATTTT.

This rearrangement joins TRBV11-3 to TRBJ2-1; D gene uncertain. This CDR3 is 13 amino acids long. Germline CDR1 SGHNT, CDR2 YENEEA. V was clipped by 4 bases and J by 5 bases, with 9 bases between them. CDR3 in amino acids: CASSSPGHNEQFF. The DNA of the CDR3 is TGTGCCAGCAGCTCCCCTGGCCACAATGAGCAGTTCTTC.

This clonotype was recorded many times. The rearrangement joins TRBV5-5 to TRBJ2-5; D uncertain. Germline V CDR1 and CDR2: SGHKS, YYEKEE (reference sequence). Trimming cost V 5 bases and J 6 bases, with 14 bases left between them. The CDR3 loop spans 13 amino acids. Here the CDR3 DNA reads TGTGCCAGCAGTCTCACCGACCAGAAGACCCAGTACTTC. This gives the protein CASSLTDQKTQYF.